This TCR beta chain is from a study of control samples from healthy donors and cancer patients. Here immunoSEQ multiplex PCR was the method, and the copy in TCRdb shows in-frame clones only, minus some. The sample carries around 180,000 clones, around 88% recorded once. This CDR3 is 13 amino acids long. The germline V and J ends were trimmed by 0 bases and 4 bases, with 1 base remaining between them. Germline assignment: CDR1 MNHEY and CDR2 SVGAGI. This sequence joins TRBV6-5 and TRBJ1-6; D ambiguous. Specimen: blood. The receptor comes from a young woman in good health. This chain's CDR3 is CASSYSYNSPLHF. In DNA form, the CDR3 reads TGTGCCAGCAGTTACTCTTATAATTCACCCCTCCACTTT.